What follows are 17 T cell receptor beta chains derived from one specimen sequenced in a study of cytomegalovirus exposure and HLA in healthy donors. With 60 Vbeta and 13 Jbeta primers, the PCR was carried out. The protocol was immunoSEQ multiplex PCR, while the TCRdb copy is restricted to in-frame clones and leaves out a portion. The sample consists of approximately 150,000 clones, less than 85% of them appearing once. Input material: PBMCs. Receptor source: a man between 45 and 60 years old in good health and CMV-seropositive.

This clone appeared once. The chain recombines TRBV2 with TRBJ2-3; 9 nucleotides match TRBD2. Germline CDR1 SNHLY, CDR2 FYNNEI. Unmatched junction bases numbered 5, after V lost 1 base and J lost 0 bases. The CDR3 totals 17 residues. The CDR3 sequence: CASSEGLAGISTDTQYF. In nucleotides, the CDR3 is TGTGCCAGCAGTGAAGGCCTAGCGGGAATCAGCACAGATACGCAGTATTTT.

As regards this clone: The sample holds other DNA sequences that translate to the same CDR3. The CDR3 protein is CASSQEPGIHQYF. The CDR3 DNA is TGTGCCAGCAGCCAAGAACCGGGAATCCATCAGTATTTT. The V call is TRBV4-2, the J call TRBJ2-3, with D possibly being TRBD2 (5 bases). CDR3 length equals 13 residues. V lost 0 bases to trimming and J lost 12 bases, with 13 bases between them. Per the germline V gene, CDR1 is LGHNA and CDR2 is YNFKEQ.

CDR3 DNA sequence: TGTGCCAGCAGTTACTCACGGACTAGCATGAATGAGCAGTTCTTC. It is translated as CASSYSRTSMNEQFF. The rearrangement joins TRBV6-5 to TRBJ2-1; 8 nucleotides match TRBD2. Germline CDR1 and CDR2: MNHEY and SVGAGI. Losses at the gene ends were 0 bases for V and 7 bases for J; bases not matched to a gene: 5. The CDR3 is made up of 15 amino acids.

This chain uses TRBV5-1 with TRBJ2-1, with 8 bases lining up with TRBD1. V dropped 2 bases and J dropped 7; count of bases not matched to a gene: 5. This CDR3 comprises 14 residues. The germline V gene encodes CDR1 SGHRS and CDR2 YFSETQ. CDR3 region: CASSLMTGDNEQFF. The DNA for the CDR3 is TGCGCCAGCAGCTTAATGACAGGGGATAATGAGCAGTTCTTC.

The rearrangement joins TRBV6-5 to TRBJ1-5, with 8 bases fitting TRBD1. Germline V lookup: CDR1 MNHEY, CDR2 SVGAGI. The CDR3 has 15 residues. Trimming cost V 5 bases and J 4 bases; bases outside gene matches: 7. CDR3 loop: CASSPVDRVNQPQHF. In DNA form, the CDR3 reads TGTGCCAGCAGTCCGGTGGACAGGGTGAATCAGCCCCAGCATTTT.

CDR3 nucleotide sequence: TGTGCCAGTAGTAAGGACAACTATTACTCCTACGAGCAGTACTTC. This sequence encodes CASSKDNYYSYEQYF. This chain connects TRBV19 to TRBJ2-7, with D perhaps matching TRBD1 (5 bases). This CDR3 has 15 residues. V lost 4 bases, J lost 0 bases, and 13 bases lay in between. The germline CDR1 and CDR2 sequences are LNHDA and SQIVND (reference sequence).

The V gene is TRBV9, the J gene TRBJ2-1, with a possible D match to TRBD2 (6 bases). CDR3 length equals 18 residues. The V gene's germline CDR1 is SGDLS and CDR2 YYNGEE. Trimming removed 0 bases at V and 3 bases at J, with 19 bases between. Here the CDR3 DNA reads TGTGCCAGCAGCGTAGGGGGGTCGGTTAGCGGACACTACAATGAGCAGTTCTTC. Encoded protein: CASSVGGSVSGHYNEQFF.

The chain has TRBV10-2 and TRBJ2-7; tentative D call: TRBD2 (5 bases). The CDR3 consists of 13 residues. Germline loops: CDR1 WSHSY, CDR2 SAAADI. The V end lost 7 bases, the J end lost 3 bases, and 13 bases lay between the germline ends. CDR3 region: CASNRAEIYEQYF. DNA of the CDR3: TGCGCCAGCAATCGAGCGGAGATCTACGAGCAGTACTTC.

Regarding this clone: A junction boundary mismatches the germline segment, possibly from a read error. This chain uses TRBV4-1 with TRBJ2-1; tentative D call: TRBD1 (8 bases). This CDR3 is built from 15 residues. CDR1 and CDR2 (germline): MGHRA, YSYEKL. CDR3 region: CASRQGAGEYNEQFF. The CDR3 DNA reads as TGCGCCAGCCGCCAGGGGGCGGGAGAGTACAATGAGCAGTTCTTC.

The V gene is TRBV29-1, the J gene TRBJ2-5, with a weak D call TRBD1 (5 bases). The germline V gene encodes CDR1 SQVTM and CDR2 ANQGSEA. The CDR3 totals 13 residues. Trimming took off 2 bases at V and 4 bases at J, with 11 bases between the two ends. The CDR3 DNA is TGCAGCGTTGAAAAGGGGATGGGAGAGACCCAGTACTTC. Protein sequence: CSVEKGMGETQYF.

The chain links TRBV27 to TRBJ1-6, with D tentatively TRBD1 (6 bases). Trimming stripped 3 bases from V and 0 bases from J, with 9 bases between. Germline V CDR1 and CDR2: MNHEY, SMNVEV (reference sequence). There are 16 residues in the CDR3. CDR3 DNA sequence: TGTGCCAGCAGTTTCGACAGGAGCTCCTATAATTCACCCCTCCACTTT. It specifies CASSFDRSSYNSPLHF.

This clone was seen a few times. The chain employs TRBV6-1 and TRBJ1-3, with D perhaps TRBD1 (5 bases). There are 14 residues in the CDR3. CDR1 and CDR2 from the germline V gene are MNHNS and SASEGT. Trimming shortened V by 4 bases and J by 0 bases, and 7 bases separated the two germline ends. The CDR3 DNA reads as TGTGCCAGCAGTGTCGACAGCTCTGGAAACACCATATATTTT. Residues: CASSVDSSGNTIYF.

The V gene is TRBV2, the J gene TRBJ1-3; D possibly corresponds to TRBD1 (5 bases). This CDR3 has 14 residues. Looked up from germline, CDR1 is SNHLY and CDR2 is FYNNEI. Trimming cost V 11 bases and J 1 base, with 15 bases left between them. In nucleotides, the CDR3 is TGTGCCTCAAGTGCGGAGGGGTCTGGAAACACCATATATTTT. Its translation: CASSAEGSGNTIYF.

The V call is TRBV23-1, the J call TRBJ2-1; D is possibly TRBD1 (5 bases). TRBV23-1 is known as an ORF, though its function is uncertain. The CDR3 sequence is 14 residues long. The V end lost 4 bases, the J end lost 0 bases, and 7 bases lay between the germline ends. As DNA, the CDR3 is TGCGCCAGCAGTCCAGGGTTCTCCTACAATGAGCAGTTCTTC. Amino acids: CASSPGFSYNEQFF.

V is TRBV5-6 and J is TRBJ1-1; D is undetermined. The germline CDR1 and CDR2 sequences are SGHDT and YYEEEE. The V and J ends lost 5 bases and 6 bases respectively, with 8 bases between them. The CDR3 has 11 residues. CDR3 in amino acids: CASRNRAEAFF. Written as DNA, the CDR3 is TGTGCCAGCAGGAACCGGGCTGAAGCTTTCTTT.

The chain couples TRBV7-6 to TRBJ1-6; 8 positions agree with TRBD1. The germline V gene has CDR1 SGHVS and CDR2 FNYEAQ. The CDR3 runs 18 residues. With V trimmed by 1 base and J by 8 bases, 13 bases remained unmatched. As DNA, the CDR3 is TGTGCCAGCAGCTTAGTTCACGGAGAAACAGGGGGTCATTCACCCCTCCACTTT. Protein product: CASSLVHGETGGHSPLHF. Drawing the rest from reference TRBV7-6 and TRBJ1-6, the complete variable domain is GAGVSQSPRYKVTKRGQDVALRCDPISGHVSLYWYRQALGQGPEFLTYFNYEAQQDKSGLPNDRFSAERPEGSISTLTIQRTEQRDSAMYRCASSLVHGETGGHSPLHFGNGTRLTVT.

The chain uses TRBV5-1 and TRBJ1-1, with 10 bases matching TRBD1. Trimming at V came to 0 bases and at J to 0 bases, leaving 5 bases not matched to a gene. Germline V lookup: CDR1 SGHRS, CDR2 YFSETQ. CDR3 length: 17 residues. The CDR3 sequence: CASSLVGQGKLNTEAFF. In DNA, the CDR3 is TGCGCCAGCAGCTTGGTGGGACAGGGGAAATTGAACACTGAAGCTTTCTTT.